The 31 T cell receptor beta chains below come from one sample, sequenced in a study of T cells in women clearing cervical HPV infection. TCRdb keeps only in-frame clones here, not all; method: immunoSEQ multiplex PCR. The sample holds roughly 37,000 clones. Sequenced: blood buffy coat. These receptors were collected from a woman between 18 and 75 years old with a cervical HPV16 infection that either progressed to CIN3+ or cleared (not recorded which).

As regards this clone: The read falls 3 residues short of the CDR3 end, and the missing part is taken from the germline J gene. The chain recombines TRBV2 with TRBJ1-5; TRBD1 aligns across 7 bases. The J segment lost 0 bases and the V segment lost 2 bases, leaving 7 bases of the junction unmatched. Germline CDR1 is SNHLY and CDR2 is FYNNEI. This CDR3 has 17 amino acids. The sequenced CDR3 bases are TGTGCCAGCAGTGAACAGGGGGGACCGTATAGCAATCAGCCC. Translation gives CASSEQGGPYSNQP. The complete CDR3 reads CASSEQGGPYSNQPQHF.

Worth noting for this clone: Read coverage stops 3 residues before the CDR3 terminus; the germline J gene supplies the remainder. This rearrangement joins TRBV5-1 to TRBJ1-1; no firm D call. This CDR3 is 14 amino acids long. The germline V and J ends were trimmed by 1 base and 2 bases, with 9 bases remaining between them. Germline CDR1 reads SGHRS; CDR2 reads YFSETQ. Incomplete CDR3 DNA: TGCGCCAGCAGCTTGTACACCTTAAACACTGAA. Protein: CASSLYTLNTE. Given in full, the CDR3 is CASSLYTLNTEAFF.

With respect to this clone: The CDR3 is cut off 3 residues early in the read; its end comes from the germline J gene. This sequence joins TRBV6-1 and TRBJ1-6, with D possibly TRBD1 on 6 matching bases. This CDR3 region has 14 residues. The V end was cut by 0 bases, the J end by 10 bases, with 10 bases between. Germline lookup yields CDR1 MNHNS and CDR2 SASEGT. CDR3 sequence: CASSEAGGSSPLHF. CDR3 DNA, as far as it was read: TGTGCCAGCAGTGAAGCAGGGGGAAGCTCACCC.

On this clone: Sequencing ends 3 residues short of the CDR3 end; the germline J gene provides the rest. The rearrangement joins TRBV6-2 or TRBV6-3 to TRBJ1-1; TRBD1 matches at 7 bases. The ends lost 2 bases at V and 6 bases at J; junction bases unmatched: 9. In germline, CDR1 is MNHEY, CDR2 SVGEGT. There are 15 residues in the CDR3. CDR3 region: CASSYLTGAGAEAFF. CDR3 DNA (partial): TGTGCCAGCAGTTACCTAACAGGGGCTGGGGCTGAA.

The CDR3 spells CASGFTGQTSGANVLTF. CDR3 DNA, as far as it was read: TGTGCTAGTGGTTTTACAGGTCAGACTTCTGGGGCCAACGTC. This chain links TRBV12-5 with TRBJ2-6, with a weak D call TRBD1 (5 bases). The read halts 3 residues ahead of the CDR3 end, with the missing end drawn from the germline J gene. Trimming left V 3 bases short and J 1 base short, with 13 bases between. This CDR3 is 17 amino acids long. The germline CDR1 and CDR2 sequences are LGHNT and FRNRAP.

For this clone: The CDR3 goes on 3 residues after the read ends, and that part is filled in from the germline J gene. The chain carries TRBV6-1 and TRBJ1-1; 7 bases match TRBD1. The CDR3 runs to 16 residues. V trimming: 4 bases; J trimming: 2 bases; junction bases outside the gene matches: 10. The germline V gene has CDR1 MNHNS and CDR2 SASEGT. CDR3 amino acids: CASSGGQTVINTEAFF. Partial CDR3 DNA: TGTGCCAGCAGTGGGGGACAGACCGTTATTAACACTGAA.

Comment on this clone: The observed sequence ends 3 residues before the CDR3 terminus, with the missing tail filled in from the germline J gene. The chain joins TRBV5-1 to TRBJ2-3, with D maybe TRBD1 (6 bases). This CDR3 spans 14 amino acids. With 2 bases removed from V and 1 base from J, the gap between germline ends came to 8 bases. CDR1 is SGHRS and CDR2 is YFSETQ in the germline V gene. The CDR3 loop reads CASSFEGGTDTQYF. The covered CDR3 bases are TGCGCCAGCAGCTTTGAGGGGGGCACAGATACG. The full variable domain, with the rest looked up from reference TRBV5-1 and TRBJ2-3, is KAGVTQTPRYLIKTRGQQVTLSCSPISGHRSVSWYQQTPGQGLQFLFEYFSETQRNKGNFPGRFSGRQFSNSRSEMNVSTLELGDSALYLCASSFEGGTDTQYFGPGTRLTVL.

By frequency, this clone is medium-sized (0.01 to 0.1%). The read halts 3 residues ahead of the CDR3 end, with the missing end drawn from the germline J gene. The chain combines TRBV30 with TRBJ2-7, with 9 bases lining up with TRBD2. The V and J ends lost 4 bases and 1 base, in that order; junction bases with no gene match: 11. This CDR3 spans 16 amino acids. CDR1 and CDR2 (germline): GTSNPN, SVGIG (reference sequence). CDR3 residues: CAWKWASGDPSYEQYF. The part of the CDR3 DNA that was read is TGTGCCTGGAAATGGGCTAGCGGGGACCCTTCCTACGAG.

CDR3 bases read: TGTGCCAGCAGCTTACAGGGCACAGATACG. Protein product: CASSLQGTDT. The whole CDR3 protein reads CASSLQGTDTQYF. The V and J genes are TRBV7-2 and TRBJ2-3, with D unresolved. The missing CDR3 end, 3 residues past where the read stops, is filled in from the germline J gene. The germline gives CDR1 SGHTA, CDR2 FQGNSA. The CDR3 contains 13 residues. V lost 2 bases to trimming and J lost 1 base, with 4 bases between them.

Remarks on this clone: Read data end 3 residues before the CDR3 end; the end is taken from the germline J gene. The chain couples TRBV20-1 to TRBJ2-2; TRBD1 aligns across 9 bases. The V segment lost 4 bases and the J segment 5 bases; nucleotides outside the gene matches: 14. The CDR3 contains 17 residues. Per germline, CDR1 DFQATT and CDR2 SNEGSKA (reference sequence). CDR3 sequence reads: CSAKASGTGYSTGELFF. The CDR3 DNA, read in part, is TGCAGTGCTAAAGCGTCCGGGACAGGGTATTCGACCGGGGAG.

Details on this clone: The read gets to within 3 residues of the CDR3 end, and the germline J gene fills in the rest. The chain recombines TRBV6-4 with TRBJ2-3, with 7 bases matching TRBD1. This CDR3 region has 14 residues. CDR1 is MRHNA, CDR2 SNTAGT, per germline. The V gene end was trimmed by 4 bases and the J gene end by 3 bases; junction bases not matched to a gene: 4. Incomplete CDR3 DNA: TGTGCCAGCAGTGGAGGGGGCCGTACAGATACG. It codes for CASSGGGRTDT. The full CDR3 protein is CASSGGGRTDTQYF.

As for this clone: The read falls 3 residues short of the CDR3 end, and the missing part is taken from the germline J gene. This chain uses TRBV19 with TRBJ2-3, with 8 bases that match TRBD1. Germline CDR1 is LNHDA and CDR2 is SQIVND (reference sequence). The CDR3 spans 16 residues. The part of the CDR3 DNA that was read is TGTGCCAGTAGTATTTTCGACAGGGGTTTGAATCAGCCG. Translation gives CASSIFDRGLNQP. The CDR3 in full is CASSIFDRGLNQPQYF.

As to this clone: The read ends 3 residues shy of where the CDR3 ends; the end is completed using the germline J gene. The chain couples TRBV6-1 to TRBJ2-3; D is unresolved. The length of the CDR3 is 16 residues. Trimming removed 4 bases from V and 5 bases from J, with 19 bases in between. Looked up from germline, CDR1 is MNHNS and CDR2 is SASEGT. This CDR3 is CASSVPPGPIQDTQYF. The covered CDR3 bases are TGTGCCAGCAGTGTACCACCGGGTCCCATCCAAGATACG.

Notes on this clone: The read ends 3 residues before the CDR3 terminus; that terminus is restored from the germline J gene. The chain carries TRBV18 and TRBJ1-2; tentative D call: TRBD1 (5 bases). The germline V gene has CDR1 KGHSH and CDR2 LQKENI. The CDR3 loop spans 14 amino acids. CDR3: CASSPSQGAYDYTF. The sequenced part of the CDR3 DNA is TGTGCCAGCTCCCCCTCGCAGGGAGCCTACGAC.

As for this clone: Read coverage stops 3 residues before the CDR3 terminus; the germline J gene supplies the remainder. The V call is TRBV2, the J call TRBJ1-2; 10 nucleotides align to TRBD1. This CDR3 spans 15 amino acids. Germline V gene sequence: CDR1 SNHLY, CDR2 FYNNEI. The CDR3 DNA, read in part, is TGTGCCAGCAGGGGACAGGGGAAATTCTCAGATACC. Its protein product is CASRGQGKFSDT. The full CDR3 protein is CASRGQGKFSDTYTF.

As regards this clone: The CDR3 end falls 3 residues outside the read, so it is completed with the germline J gene. The gene calls are TRBV10-3 and TRBJ2-5, with D possibly being TRBD2 (6 bases). This CDR3 comprises 15 residues. Trimming cost V 1 base and J 5 bases, with 14 bases left between them. Germline V gives CDR1 ENHRY, CDR2 SYGVKD. CDR3 bases read: TGTGCCATCAGTGAGTTCGGCGGGGAGCGGGAGACC. This sequence encodes CAISEFGGERET. The whole CDR3 reads CAISEFGGERETQYF.

On this clone itself: The read comes to an end 3 residues before the CDR3 does, leaving the germline J gene to fill in the end. The V and J genes are TRBV7-9 and TRBJ2-3; tentatively, D is TRBD1 (6 bases). The germline V gene encodes CDR1 SEHNR and CDR2 FQNEAQ (reference sequence). CDR3 length: 14 amino acids. CDR3 DNA, as far as it was read: TGTGCCAGCAGCAAAGGGACATCGGCTTTGACG. Its protein product is CASSKGTSALT. The complete CDR3 protein is CASSKGTSALTQYF.

Of note for this clone: Read data end 3 residues before the CDR3 end; the end is taken from the germline J gene. The chain carries TRBV7-6 and TRBJ2-3; 12 nucleotides agree with TRBD2. Germline V gene sequence: CDR1 SGHVS, CDR2 FNYEAQ. The CDR3 is made up of 18 amino acids. The V and J ends lost 2 bases and 5 bases, in that order; junction bases with no gene match: 11. CDR3 loop: CASSLSSSGGGLGDTQYF. The CDR3 bases that were read are TGTGCCAGCAGCTTATCCTCTAGCGGGGGGGGGCTTGGAGATACG. Combining the CDR3 with reference TRBV7-6 and TRBJ2-3 gives the whole variable domain GAGVSQSPRYKVTKRGQDVALRCDPISGHVSLYWYRQALGQGPEFLTYFNYEAQQDKSGLPNDRFSAERPEGSISTLTIQRTEQRDSAMYRCASSLSSSGGGLGDTQYFGPGTRLTVL.

Turning to this clone: From the germline J gene comes the end of the CDR3, since the read stops 3 residues before it. The chain is built from TRBV20-1 and TRBJ2-5, with D possibly TRBD1 on 6 matching bases. CDR1 is DFQATT, CDR2 SNEGSKA, per germline (reference sequence). The CDR3 runs to 14 residues. Trimming pared 4 bases from V and 5 bases from J, leaving 17 bases between. The CDR3 sequence is CSATKTGMPETQYF. The sequenced CDR3 bases are TGCAGTGCTACGAAGACAGGCATGCCGGAGACC.

The chain's CDR3 is CASSLKRYNEQFF. The covered CDR3 bases are TGTGCCAGTAGTCTAAAGCGGTACAATGAG. The rearrangement joins TRBV19 to TRBJ2-1; TRBD2 is a possible D gene (5 bases). The CDR3 end lies 3 residues beyond the end of the read and is filled in from the germline J gene. The germline gives CDR1 LNHDA, CDR2 SQIVND (reference sequence). The ends were cut back, 5 bases at V and 4 bases at J, with 9 bases in the middle. This CDR3 region has 13 residues.

Remarks on this clone: The CDR3 end lies 3 residues beyond the end of the read and is filled in from the germline J gene. The J gene is TRBJ2-7, the V gene TRBV27; 7 nucleotides line up with TRBD2. The CDR3 extends over 15 amino acids. The germline V gene has CDR1 MNHEY and CDR2 SMNVEV (reference sequence). V dropped 3 bases and J dropped 0; count of bases not matched to a gene: 5. CDR3 DNA, as far as it was read: TGTGCCAGCAGTTTTGGCGGGAGCCCCTCCTACGAG. Amino acid sequence: CASSFGGSPSYE. The entire CDR3 is CASSFGGSPSYEQYF.

As to this clone: With the read ending 3 residues before the CDR3 end, the germline J gene is used to fill in that end. This chain joins TRBV28 and TRBJ1-6, with a weak D call TRBD1 (6 bases). V was cut by 7 bases and J by 10 bases, with 14 bases left in between. Germline V gene lookup returns CDR1 MDHEN and CDR2 SYDVKM. There are 13 residues in the CDR3. The part of the CDR3 DNA that was read is TGTGCCAGCACCGGACAGTTTTGGTCACCC. Translating gives CASTGQFWSP. The entire CDR3 protein reads CASTGQFWSPLHF.

About this clone: Sequencing ends 3 residues short of the CDR3 end; the germline J gene provides the rest. The chain is built from TRBV11-2 and TRBJ2-3, with TRBD2 matching 11 bases. CDR3 length equals 15 residues. Germline CDR1 and CDR2: SGHAT and FQNNGV. CDR3 DNA (partial): TGTGCCAGCAGCCTACTAGCGGGGGAGCAAGAGACG. Its protein is CASSLLAGEQET. The entire CDR3 is CASSLLAGEQETQYF.

This CDR3 is CASSSDRDRDHEQYF. CDR3 bases read: TGTGCCAGCAGCAGCGACCGGGACAGGGACCACGAG. The chain recombines TRBV7-8 with TRBJ2-7; 9 bases are shared with TRBD1. The read ends 3 residues before the CDR3 terminus; that terminus is restored from the germline J gene. CDR1 and CDR2 from the germline V gene are SGHVS and FQNEAQ. The CDR3 consists of 15 residues. Trimming cost V 5 bases and J 5 bases; bases outside gene matches: 10.

Concerning this clone itself: The CDR3 end lies 3 residues beyond the end of the read and is filled in from the germline J gene. V usage is TRBV20-1 and J usage is TRBJ1-2; possibly TRBD1 for D (5 bases). Germline V gives CDR1 DFQATT, CDR2 SNEGSKA (reference sequence). V lost 4 bases, J lost 5 bases, and 17 bases lay in between. CDR3 length: 14 residues. CDR3: CSAIGQGSSYGYTF. The DNA read from the CDR3 is TGCAGTGCTATAGGACAAGGATCTTCTTATGGC.

Notes on this clone: The read falls 3 residues short of the CDR3 end, and the missing part is taken from the germline J gene. The rearrangement uses TRBV30 and TRBJ2-1; the D is unclear. Trimming cost V 0 bases and J 1 base, with 10 bases left between them. The CDR3 runs to 15 residues. CDR1 GTSNPN and CDR2 SVGIG come from the germline V gene (reference sequence). CDR3 bases read: TGTGCCTGGAGTGTAGTAGGGCTATCCTACAATGAG. Its protein product is CAWSVVGLSYNE. In full, the CDR3 is CAWSVVGLSYNEQFF.

The CDR3 bases that were read are TGTGCCAGCAGTCCCTCCGGGACTCTCGCCGTGGGAGAGACG. Protein: CASSPSGTLAVGET. The whole CDR3 protein reads CASSPSGTLAVGETQYF. This chain uses TRBV2 with TRBJ2-3, with D tentatively TRBD2 (6 bases). The read terminates 3 residues ahead of where the CDR3 ends, so the germline J gene completes it. Per germline, CDR1 SNHLY and CDR2 FYNNEI. This CDR3 has 17 residues.

With respect to this clone: The read stops 3 residues short of the end of the CDR3; the missing end is completed from the germline J gene. The chain recombines TRBV29-1 with TRBJ1-4; D is unresolved. Deletions cut 3 bases from V and 0 bases from J, with 8 bases between. The CDR3 loop spans 14 amino acids. The germline V gene has CDR1 SQVTM and CDR2 ANQGSEA. The covered CDR3 bases are TGCAGCGTTGATGCCGGTACAACTAATGAAAAA. Translated: CSVDAGTTNEK. The entire CDR3 sequence reads CSVDAGTTNEKLFF.

In the case of this clone: The sequence runs out 3 residues before the end of the CDR3; the remainder is reconstructed from the germline J gene. The rearrangement joins TRBV30 to TRBJ1-2; D gene ambiguous. The CDR3 is made up of 12 amino acids. CDR1 is GTSNPN and CDR2 is SVGIG in the germline V gene (reference sequence). Incomplete CDR3 DNA: TGTGCCTGGAGTGAACGCAGTTACGAC. Amino acid sequence: CAWSERSYD. The whole CDR3 reads CAWSERSYDYTF.

Points on this clone: The CDR3 end falls 3 residues outside the read, so it is completed with the germline J gene. This chain links TRBV30 with TRBJ2-7; 8 bases agree with TRBD1. Germline V gene lookup returns CDR1 GTSNPN and CDR2 SVGIG (reference sequence). CDR3 length: 13 residues. V was clipped by 2 bases and J by 3 bases; unmatched bases: 3. CDR3 amino acids: CAWSQDRVYEQYF. The sequenced CDR3 bases are TGTGCCTGGAGTCAGGACAGGGTCTACGAG. Combining the CDR3 with reference TRBV30 and TRBJ2-7 gives the whole variable domain SQTIHQWPATLVQPVGSPLSLECTVEGTSNPNLYWYRQAAGRGLQLLFYSVGIGQISSEVPQNLSASRPQDRQFILSSKKLLLSDSGFYLCAWSQDRVYEQYFGPGTRLTVT.

As to this clone: The read is 3 residues too short to cover the CDR3 end, so that end is filled in from the germline J gene. V and J are TRBV5-5 and TRBJ2-7, with D possibly TRBD2 on 6 matching bases. This CDR3 is 13 amino acids long. Trimming stripped 0 bases from V and 6 bases from J, with 10 bases between. In germline, CDR1 is SGHKS, CDR2 YYEKEE (reference sequence). The covered CDR3 bases are TGTGCCAGCAGCTTGGGGGTGGGGGGCGAG. It translates to CASSLGVGGE. The whole CDR3 is CASSLGVGGEQYF.